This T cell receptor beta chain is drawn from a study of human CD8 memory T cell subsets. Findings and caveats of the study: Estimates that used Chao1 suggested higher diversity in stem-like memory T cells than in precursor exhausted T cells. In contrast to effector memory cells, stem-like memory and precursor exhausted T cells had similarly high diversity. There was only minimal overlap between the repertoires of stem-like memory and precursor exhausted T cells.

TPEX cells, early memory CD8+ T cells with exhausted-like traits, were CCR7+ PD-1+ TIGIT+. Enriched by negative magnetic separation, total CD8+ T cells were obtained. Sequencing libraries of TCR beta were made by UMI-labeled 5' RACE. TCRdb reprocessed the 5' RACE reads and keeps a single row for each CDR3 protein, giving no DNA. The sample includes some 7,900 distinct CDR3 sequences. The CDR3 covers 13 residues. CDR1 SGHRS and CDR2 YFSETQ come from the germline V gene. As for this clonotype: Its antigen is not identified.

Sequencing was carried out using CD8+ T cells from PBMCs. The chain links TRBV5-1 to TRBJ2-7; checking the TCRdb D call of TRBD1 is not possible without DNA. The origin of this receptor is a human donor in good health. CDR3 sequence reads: CASSPRAGLEQYF.